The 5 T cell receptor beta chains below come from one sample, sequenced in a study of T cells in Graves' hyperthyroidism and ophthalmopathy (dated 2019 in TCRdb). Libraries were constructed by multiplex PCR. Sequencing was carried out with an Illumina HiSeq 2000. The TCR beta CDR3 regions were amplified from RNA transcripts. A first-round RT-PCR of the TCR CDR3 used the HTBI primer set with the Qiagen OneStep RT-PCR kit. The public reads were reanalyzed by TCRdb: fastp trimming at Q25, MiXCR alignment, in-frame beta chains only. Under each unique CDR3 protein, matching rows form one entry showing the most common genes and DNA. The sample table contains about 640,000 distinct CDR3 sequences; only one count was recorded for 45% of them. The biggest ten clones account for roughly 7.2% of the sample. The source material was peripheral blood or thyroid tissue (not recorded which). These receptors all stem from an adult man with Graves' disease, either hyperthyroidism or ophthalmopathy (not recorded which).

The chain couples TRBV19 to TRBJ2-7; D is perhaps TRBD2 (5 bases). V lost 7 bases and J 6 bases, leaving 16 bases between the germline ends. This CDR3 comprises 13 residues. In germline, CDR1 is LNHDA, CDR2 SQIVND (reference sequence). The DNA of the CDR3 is TGTGCCAGTACCGAGACCATCGGAGGCGAGCAGTACTTC. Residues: CASTETIGGEQYF.

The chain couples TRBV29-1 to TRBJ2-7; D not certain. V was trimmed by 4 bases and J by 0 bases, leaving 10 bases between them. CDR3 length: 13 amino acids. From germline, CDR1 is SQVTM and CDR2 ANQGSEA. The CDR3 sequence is CSVGVDYSYEQYF. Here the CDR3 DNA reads TGCAGCGTTGGTGTGGATTACTCCTACGAGCAGTACTTC.

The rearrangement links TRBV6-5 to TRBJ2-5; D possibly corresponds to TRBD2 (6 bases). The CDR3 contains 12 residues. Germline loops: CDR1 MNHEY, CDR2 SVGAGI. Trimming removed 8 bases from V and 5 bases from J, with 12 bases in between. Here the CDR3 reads CASHSGDETQYF. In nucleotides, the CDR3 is TGTGCCAGCCACTCGGGAGATGAGACCCAGTACTTC.

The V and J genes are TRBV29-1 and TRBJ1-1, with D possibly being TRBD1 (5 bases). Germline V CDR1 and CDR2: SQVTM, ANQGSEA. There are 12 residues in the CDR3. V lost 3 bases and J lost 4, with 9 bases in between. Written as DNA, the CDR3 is TGCAGCGTTGAGCGGGGGAGCACTGAAGCTTTCTTT. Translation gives CSVERGSTEAFF.

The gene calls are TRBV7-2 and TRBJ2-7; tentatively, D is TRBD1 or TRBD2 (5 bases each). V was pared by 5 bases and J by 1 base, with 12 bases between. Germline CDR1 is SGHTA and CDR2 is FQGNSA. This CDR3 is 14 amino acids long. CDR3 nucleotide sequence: TGTGCCAGCAGCCGGGACCTGGCATCCTACGAGCAGTACTTC. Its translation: CASSRDLASYEQYF.